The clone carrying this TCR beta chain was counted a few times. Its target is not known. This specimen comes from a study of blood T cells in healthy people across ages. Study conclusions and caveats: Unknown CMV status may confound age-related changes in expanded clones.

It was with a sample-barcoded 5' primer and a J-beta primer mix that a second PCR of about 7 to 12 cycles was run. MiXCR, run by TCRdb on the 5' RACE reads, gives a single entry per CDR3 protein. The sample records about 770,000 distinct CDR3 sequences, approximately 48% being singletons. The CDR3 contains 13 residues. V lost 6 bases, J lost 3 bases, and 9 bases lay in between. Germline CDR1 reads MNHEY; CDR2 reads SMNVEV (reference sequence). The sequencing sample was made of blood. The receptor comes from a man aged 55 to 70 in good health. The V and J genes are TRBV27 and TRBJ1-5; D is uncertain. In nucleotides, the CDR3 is TGTGCCAGCAGACAAAGGATCAATCAGCCCCAGCATTTT. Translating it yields CASRQRINQPQHF.